These 26 T cell receptor beta chains originate from one sample sequenced in a study of T cell responses to AZD1222 COVID-19 vaccine. The data were produced by immunoSEQ multiplex PCR, yet TCRdb's version contains in-frame clones alone and is incomplete. The sample lists under 200,000 clones; almost 95% were seen once. The starting material was peripheral blood, obtained on day 0 of AZD1222 vaccination. The receptors come from an adult in good health.

V gene TRBV6-5 combines with J gene TRBJ1-6, with D possibly TRBD1 on 5 matching bases. This CDR3 has 13 residues. V was clipped by 6 bases and J by 9 bases, with 12 bases between them. Germline loops: CDR1 MNHEY, CDR2 SVGAGI. This chain's CDR3 is CASREGRGSPLHF. As DNA, the CDR3 is TGTGCCAGCAGGGAGGGACGAGGTTCACCCCTCCACTTT.

This chain uses TRBV29-1 with TRBJ1-2, with D uncertain. The CDR3 sequence is 12 residues long. V shed 1 base and J shed 6 bases, with 9 bases lying between them. The germline V gene has CDR1 SQVTM and CDR2 ANQGSEA. Written as DNA, the CDR3 is TGCAGCGTTGAAGGACTGGTGCATGGCTACACCTTC. Its translation: CSVEGLVHGYTF.

J is TRBJ2-7 and V is TRBV19; D is ambiguous. The germline CDR1 and CDR2 sequences are LNHDA and SQIVND (reference sequence). This CDR3 comprises 15 residues. V was pared by 3 bases and J by 0 bases, with 12 bases between. The CDR3 spells CASSMPTINSYEQYF. CDR3 nucleotide sequence: TGTGCCAGTAGTATGCCTACCATAAACTCCTACGAGCAGTACTTC.

The J gene is TRBJ2-2, the V gene TRBV9; TRBD2 matches 15 bases. Unmatched junction bases numbered 10, after V lost 4 bases and J lost 3 bases. Germline values: CDR1 SGDLS, CDR2 YYNGEE. The CDR3 totals 19 residues. The CDR3: CASSSLGTSGRMDTGELFF. The CDR3, as DNA: TGTGCCAGCAGCTCCCTCGGGACTAGCGGGAGGATGGACACCGGGGAGCTGTTTTTT.

The V and J genes are TRBV14 and TRBJ1-4, with 7 bases fitting TRBD1. This CDR3 is 13 amino acids long. V was clipped by 5 bases and J by 8 bases; unmatched bases: 5. CDR1 is SGHDN, CDR2 FVKESK, per germline. The CDR3 protein is CASSVYRGEKLFF. In DNA, the CDR3 is TGTGCCAGCAGCGTCTACAGGGGAGAAAAACTGTTTTTT.

V usage is TRBV7-3 and J usage is TRBJ2-2; 9 bases line up with TRBD1. Germline V gene data show CDR1 as SGHTA and CDR2 as FQGTGA. The CDR3 has 15 residues. The V and J ends lost 3 bases and 5 bases, in that order; junction bases with no gene match: 4. The CDR3 DNA is TGTGCCAGCAGCTTCGGGACAGGGATAACCGGGGAGCTGTTTTTT. Protein: CASSFGTGITGELFF. Complete variable domain (other parts from reference TRBV7-3 and TRBJ2-2): GAGVSQTPSNKVTEKGKYVELRCDPISGHTALYWYRQSLGQGPEFLIYFQGTGAADDSGLPNDRFFAVRPEGSVSTLKIQRTERGDSAVYLCASSFGTGITGELFFGEGSRLTVL.

This clone was detected once. The rearrangement links TRBV19 to TRBJ1-5, with a weak D call TRBD1 (5 bases). Trimming shortened V by 6 bases and J by 1 base, and 16 bases separated the two germline ends. This CDR3 has 16 residues. CDR1 and CDR2 (germline): LNHDA, SQIVND (reference sequence). As DNA, the CDR3 is TGTGCCAGTAGCTGGACACAGGCGGGGAGCAATCAGCCCCAGCATTTT. This encodes CASSWTQAGSNQPQHF.

The V and J genes are TRBV7-3 and TRBJ2-2, with D hard to call. The CDR3 sequence is 16 residues long. Trimming removed 3 bases from V and 2 bases from J, with 13 bases in between. The germline V gene has CDR1 SGHTA and CDR2 FQGTGA. The CDR3 loop reads CASSFRTRGNTGELFF. In DNA, the CDR3 is TGTGCCAGCAGCTTCCGTACCCGCGGAAACACCGGGGAGCTGTTTTTT.

The chain recombines TRBV27 with TRBJ2-1, with D possibly being TRBD1 or TRBD2 (5 bases each). V lost 7 bases, J lost 0 bases, and 13 bases lay in between. The germline V gene has CDR1 MNHEY and CDR2 SMNVEV (reference sequence). The CDR3 spans 15 residues. The CDR3 region is CASNMDTSSYNEQFF. The CDR3 DNA sequence: TGTGCCAGCAACATGGACACTAGCTCCTACAATGAGCAGTTCTTC.

This sequence joins TRBV12-3 or TRBV12-4 and TRBJ2-2; no clear D. The CDR3 extends over 12 amino acids. Trimming stripped 7 bases from V and 2 bases from J, with 5 bases between. The CDR3 loop reads CASNYNTGELFF. For the CDR3, the DNA is TGTGCCAGCAATTATAACACCGGGGAGCTGTTTTTT.

The chain recombines TRBV11-3 with TRBJ1-5; D uncertain. Trimming took off 2 bases at V and 0 bases at J, with 14 bases between the two ends. CDR3 length: 17 amino acids. Germline CDR1 and CDR2: SGHNT and YENEEA. CDR3 in DNA: TGTGCCAGCAGCTTAAGTAAATCGGGAAATAGCAATCAGCCCCAGCATTTT. Encoded protein: CASSLSKSGNSNQPQHF. Using reference TRBV11-3 and TRBJ1-5 for the parts outside the CDR3, the full variable domain is EAGVVQSPRYKIIEKKQPVAFWCNPISGHNTLYWYLQNLGQGPELLIRYENEEAVDDSQLPKDRFSAERLKGVDSTLKIQPAELGDSAVYLCASSLSKSGNSNQPQHFGDGTRLSIL.

This chain links TRBV29-1 with TRBJ2-1, with D perhaps TRBD2 (5 bases). The germline gives CDR1 SQVTM, CDR2 ANQGSEA. This CDR3 has 12 amino acids. V was clipped by 6 bases and J by 5 bases, with 11 bases between them. Here the CDR3 DNA reads TGCAGCGTCCGTGAGGGAAACAATGAGCAGTTCTTC. Amino acid sequence: CSVREGNNEQFF.

The CDR3 DNA reads as TGTGCCAGCAGCTTGCGTCAACAGGGAGGCGATGAAAAACTGTTTTTT. Translated, it gives CASSLRQQGGDEKLFF. The chain has TRBV5-6 and TRBJ1-4; possible D gene TRBD1, 6 bases. The V and J ends lost 1 base and 6 bases respectively, with 16 bases between them. This CDR3 region has 16 residues. Germline V gene sequence: CDR1 SGHDT, CDR2 YYEEEE.

This rearrangement joins TRBV4-3 to TRBJ1-2; D perhaps matches TRBD1 (6 bases). This CDR3 region has 16 residues. Trimming took off 1 base at V and 6 bases at J, with 18 bases between the two ends. Germline CDR1 reads LGHNA; CDR2 reads YSLEER. CDR3 amino acids: CASSQGSQGSGDGYTF. The CDR3 DNA is TGCGCCAGCAGCCAAGGATCACAGGGTTCCGGGGATGGCTACACCTTC.

This chain uses TRBV10-2 with TRBJ1-3, with 7 bases matching TRBD1. The V gene's germline CDR1 is WSHSY and CDR2 SAAADI. V shed 0 bases, J shed 4 bases, and the junction held 6 bases outside the gene matches. The CDR3 has 16 residues. The CDR3 coding sequence is TGCGCCAGCAGTGAGTCTGGAACAGGGGTCGGAAACACCATATATTTT. Amino acids: CASSESGTGVGNTIYF.

The rearrangement joins TRBV27 to TRBJ2-7; D remains unclear. V gave up 6 bases and J gave up 3 bases, with 15 bases separating them. CDR1 MNHEY and CDR2 SMNVEV come from the germline V gene (reference sequence). CDR3 size: 14 residues. CDR3 sequence reads: CASRREYGHYEQYF. CDR3 DNA sequence: TGTGCCAGCAGAAGGGAATATGGGCACTACGAGCAGTACTTC.

The gene calls are TRBV18 and TRBJ1-4, with 7 bases matching TRBD1. Germline V gene lookup returns CDR1 KGHSH and CDR2 LQKENI. The CDR3 totals 17 residues. V shed 3 bases, J shed 8 bases, and the junction held 15 bases outside the gene matches. This chain's CDR3 is CASSPGRGNELGEKLFF. The CDR3 DNA is TGTGCCAGCTCACCCGGCAGGGGGAATGAGTTAGGAGAAAAACTGTTTTTT.

The CDR3 loop reads CASSQLAGGGASQETQYF. The CDR3 nucleotides are TGTGCCAGTAGCCAACTAGCGGGAGGCGGTGCCTCCCAAGAGACCCAGTACTTC. The gene calls are TRBV19 and TRBJ2-5, with 12 bases aligning to TRBD2. J gave up 1 base and V 6 bases, and 12 bases lay outside the gene matches. Germline loops: CDR1 LNHDA, CDR2 SQIVND (reference sequence). This CDR3 is built from 18 residues.

The chain carries TRBV6-1 and TRBJ1-1, with TRBD1 matching over 7 bases. The junction had 3 bases not matched to a gene; V was cut back by 2 bases and J by 6 bases. Per the germline V gene, CDR1 is MNHNS and CDR2 is SASEGT. CDR3 length: 13 residues. CDR3 in DNA: TGTGCCAGCAGTGAAACGACAGGGTCTGAAGCTTTCTTT. Translated: CASSETTGSEAFF.

V gene TRBV3-1 (or the pseudogene TRBV3-2) combines with J gene TRBJ2-1, with 9 positions matching TRBD1. This CDR3 spans 15 amino acids. V shed 6 bases and J 5 bases; nucleotides not matched to a gene: 8. The germline CDR1 and CDR2 sequences are LGHDT and YNNKEL (reference sequence). In nucleotides, the CDR3 is TGTGCCAGCAGTCCATCCCGGGACAGGGACAATGAGCAGTTCTTC. Protein sequence: CASSPSRDRDNEQFF.

The chain recombines TRBV24-1 with TRBJ2-5; TRBD2 matches at 12 bases. V was pared by 3 bases and J by 5 bases, with 6 bases of the junction left unmatched. The CDR3 has 16 residues. Germline V gene sequence: CDR1 KGHDR, CDR2 SFDVKD. The CDR3 DNA reads as TGTGCCACCAGTGATACCCTAGCGGGAGGGCCGGAGACCCAGTACTTC. It is translated as CATSDTLAGGPETQYF.

V usage is TRBV28 and J usage is TRBJ1-6, with TRBD1 matching 10 bases. The CDR3 has 16 residues. V shed 1 base, J shed 7 bases, and the junction held 4 bases outside the gene matches. In germline, CDR1 is MDHEN, CDR2 SYDVKM. CDR3 region: CASSLSAGQGNSPLHF. In DNA form, the CDR3 reads TGTGCCAGCAGTTTATCTGCGGGACAGGGGAATTCACCCCTCCACTTT.

The V gene is TRBV2, the J gene TRBJ1-5; D ambiguous. Germline loops: CDR1 SNHLY, CDR2 FYNNEI. The CDR3 totals 15 residues. Trimming left V 6 bases short and J 2 bases short, with 14 bases between. The CDR3 loop reads CASSDIVGRNQPQHF. The CDR3, as DNA: TGTGCCAGCAGCGACATCGTAGGACGCAATCAGCCCCAGCATTTT. Combining the CDR3 with reference TRBV2 and TRBJ1-5 gives the whole variable domain EPEVTQTPSHQVTQMGQEVILRCVPISNHLYFYWYRQILGQKVEFLVSFYNNEISEKSEIFDDQFSVERPDGSNFTLKIRSTKLEDSAMYFCASSDIVGRNQPQHFGDGTRLSIL.

The chain uses TRBV6-4 and TRBJ1-4; D gene uncertain. Germline CDR1 is MRHNA and CDR2 is SNTAGT. The CDR3 contains 15 residues. V lost 7 bases to trimming and J lost 5 bases, with 17 bases between them. CDR3 sequence (DNA): TGTGCCAGCATCTTTGAGCGTCGGTTAAATGAAAAACTGTTTTTT. This sequence encodes CASIFERRLNEKLFF.

The gene calls are TRBV5-5 and TRBJ1-1; D remains unclear. V lost 4 bases, J lost 11 bases, and 24 bases lay in between. Germline values: CDR1 SGHKS, CDR2 YYEKEE (reference sequence). The CDR3 runs 15 residues. The CDR3 nucleotides read TGTGCCAGCAGCCCCCCCTCGGACGGCCACCCGGGGGCTTTCTTT. As protein: CASSPPSDGHPGAFF.

V gene TRBV30 combines with J gene TRBJ1-1; D may be TRBD1 (6 bases). Trimming stripped 8 bases from V and 10 bases from J, with 17 bases between. This CDR3 contains 11 residues. From germline, CDR1 is GTSNPN and CDR2 SVGIG (reference sequence). The CDR3 is CARRTAEGAFF. As DNA, the CDR3 is TGTGCCCGCCGGACAGCCGAAGGAGCTTTCTTT.